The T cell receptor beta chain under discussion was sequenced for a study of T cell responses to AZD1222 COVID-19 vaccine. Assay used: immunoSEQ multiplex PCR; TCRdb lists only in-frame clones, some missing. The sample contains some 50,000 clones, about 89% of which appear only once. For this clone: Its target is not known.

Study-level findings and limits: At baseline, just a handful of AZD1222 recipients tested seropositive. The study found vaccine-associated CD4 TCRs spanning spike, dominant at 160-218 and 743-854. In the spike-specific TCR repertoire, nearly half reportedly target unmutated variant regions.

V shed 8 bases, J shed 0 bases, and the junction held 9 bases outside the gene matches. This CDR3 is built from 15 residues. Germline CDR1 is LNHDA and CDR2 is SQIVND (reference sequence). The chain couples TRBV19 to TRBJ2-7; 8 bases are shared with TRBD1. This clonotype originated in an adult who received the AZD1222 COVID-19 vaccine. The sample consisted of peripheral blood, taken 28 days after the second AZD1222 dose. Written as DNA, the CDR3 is TGTGCCAGTGGACAACCGGGACAGGTCTCCTACGAGCAGTACTTC. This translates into CASGQPGQVSYEQYF.